The 16 T cell receptor beta chains below come from one sample, sequenced in a study of Graves' ophthalmopathy and Graves' hyperthyroidism (dated by TCRdb to the late 2010s). The instrument given in TCRdb is Illumina HiSeq 2000. For repertoire sequencing, the TCR beta CDR3 regions were amplified from RNA transcripts. The first round of RT-PCR was done with HTBI primers and the Qiagen OneStep RT-PCR kit, and was followed by a second round of multiplex PCR, then size selection and purification. In-frame beta chains were kept once TCRdb had trimmed the public reads at Q25 with fastp and called clones with MiXCR. Entries that share a CDR3 protein sequence are merged under the most common genes and DNA. The sample table holds 300,000 to 350,000 distinct CDR3 sequences, of which 15% to 20% were seen once. About 12% of the sample is taken by the ten largest. Sample: peripheral blood. These receptors came from an adult man with Graves' ophthalmopathy.

This clonotype was picked up many times. The chain carries TRBV10-3 and TRBJ2-7; D may be TRBD1 (7 bases). Germline V gene sequence: CDR1 ENHRY, CDR2 SYGVKD. V was pared by 8 bases and J by 2 bases, with 16 bases between. The CDR3 is made up of 14 amino acids. CDR3 bases: TGTGCCATCGGTCAGGGGGGCCTTACCTACGAGCAGTACTTC. Protein product: CAIGQGGLTYEQYF.

This clonotype was found many times. V and J are TRBV18 and TRBJ1-2, with 9 bases aligning to TRBD1. The CDR3 has 15 residues. Germline assignment: CDR1 KGHSH and CDR2 LQKENI. The junction had 8 bases not matched to a gene; V was cut back by 2 bases and J by 7 bases. The CDR3 loop is CASSPLGQGEGGYTF. The CDR3 bases are TGTGCCAGCTCACCATTGGGACAGGGAGAAGGTGGCTACACCTTC.

At least ten counts were recorded for this clonotype. The rearrangement links TRBV12-3 or TRBV12-4 to TRBJ2-2; TRBD1 is a possible D gene (6 bases). The CDR3 spans 14 residues. The ends were cut back, 1 base at V and 7 bases at J, with 10 bases in the middle. The CDR3 spells CASSLGRGGGELFF. CDR3 coding DNA: TGTGCCAGCAGTTTAGGCAGGGGCGGCGGGGAGCTGTTTTTT.

This clonotype was recorded at least ten times. The V gene is TRBV6-2 or TRBV6-3, the J gene TRBJ2-2; maybe TRBD1 (6 bases). The germline V gene has CDR1 MNHEY and CDR2 SVGEGT. V was shortened by 6 bases and J by 2 bases, with 13 bases between the two germline ends. The CDR3 sequence is 15 residues long. The CDR3 coding sequence is TGTGCCAGCAGATTCCGGGACACAAACACCGGGGAGCTGTTTTTT. It specifies CASRFRDTNTGELFF.

This clonotype was recorded many times. This sequence joins TRBV6-2 or TRBV6-3 and TRBJ2-7; D remains unclear. Deletions cut 3 bases from V and 2 bases from J, with 8 bases between. The V gene's germline CDR1 is MNHEY and CDR2 SVGEGT. The CDR3 covers 13 residues. The chain's CDR3 is CASSYTPTYEQYF. As DNA, the CDR3 is TGTGCCAGCAGTTATACTCCGACCTACGAGCAGTACTTC.

This clonotype turned up a few times. The rearrangement uses TRBV7-3 and TRBJ2-7, with a weak D call TRBD2 (6 bases). CDR3 length: 14 amino acids. The V gene's germline CDR1 is SGHTA and CDR2 FQGTGA. With 2 bases removed from V and 3 bases from J, the gap between germline ends came to 11 bases. CDR3 sequence reads: CASSLVGGDYEQYF. CDR3 DNA: TGTGCCAGCAGCTTAGTCGGCGGGGACTACGAGCAGTACTTC.

This clonotype was seen ten or more times. The chain is built from TRBV6-5 and TRBJ1-1; D is ambiguous. Germline V gene lookup returns CDR1 MNHEY and CDR2 SVGAGI. The CDR3 sequence is 15 residues long. V lost 6 bases to trimming and J lost 3 bases, with 17 bases between them. The CDR3 here is CASSYDPLPDTEAFF. As DNA, the CDR3 is TGTGCCAGCAGCTATGATCCCCTACCTGACACTGAAGCTTTCTTT.

This clonotype was recorded many times. The chain links TRBV20-1 to TRBJ2-5, with 9 bases matching TRBD2. J lost 2 bases, V lost 4 bases, and 8 bases had no gene match. This CDR3 has 15 residues. Germline V gene lookup returns CDR1 DFQATT and CDR2 SNEGSKA (reference sequence). This CDR3 is CSAIGAGGIQETQYF. CDR3 nucleotide sequence: TGCAGTGCTATTGGGGCGGGGGGGATTCAAGAGACCCAGTACTTC.

This clonotype was observed many times. The chain couples TRBV30 to TRBJ1-1; TRBD1 is a possible D gene (5 bases). Trimming removed 4 bases from V and 3 bases from J, with 12 bases in between. Germline-derived CDR1 and CDR2 are GTSNPN and SVGIG (reference sequence). The CDR3 is made up of 13 amino acids. The DNA of the CDR3 is TGTGCCTGGAAGAGAGTGGGGGACACTGAAGCTTTCTTT. Its translation is CAWKRVGDTEAFF.

CDR3 coding DNA: TGCGCCATCCAGGGGGCCCCGAACACTGAAGCTTTCTTT. Amino acid sequence: CAIQGAPNTEAFF. The chain combines TRBV10-1 with TRBJ1-1, with TRBD1 matching 8 bases. In germline, CDR1 is WNHNN, CDR2 SYGVQD (reference sequence). V was clipped by 10 bases and J by 1 base; unmatched bases: 5. The CDR3 length is 13 residues.

The chain is built from TRBV5-1 and TRBJ2-7; no reliable D call. Germline assignment: CDR1 SGHRS and CDR2 YFSETQ. CDR3 length equals 15 residues. V shed 0 bases and J shed 5 bases, with 15 bases lying between them. The chain's CDR3 is CASSLESPPVDEQYF. Here the CDR3 DNA reads TGCGCCAGCAGCTTGGAATCCCCGCCGGTAGACGAGCAGTACTTC.

This clonotype was counted many times. A read error may explain this, as a much larger clone is one base away. Here the CDR3 omits its conserved ending phenylalanine or tryptophan, so a read error is the likely source. This chain uses TRBV4-3 with TRBJ1-1; tentative D call: TRBD1 (5 bases). The CDR3 totals 13 residues. CDR1 and CDR2 (germline): LGHNA, YSLEER. This CDR3 reads CASSEDGTFSAFL. DNA for the CDR3: TGCGCCAGCAGCGAAGACGGGACCTTCTCAGCTTTCCTT.

This clonotype was recorded many times. The V call is TRBV30, the J call TRBJ2-1; 9 bases are a match to TRBD2. This CDR3 region has 13 residues. The ends lost 4 bases at V and 10 bases at J; junction bases unmatched: 8. The germline CDR1 and CDR2 sequences are GTSNPN and SVGIG (reference sequence). CDR3 nucleotide sequence: TGTGCCTGGAAACGGGCTAGCGGGACCGAGCAGTTCTTC. This encodes CAWKRASGTEQFF.

In this sample, this clonotype turned up many times. This chain links TRBV6-1 with TRBJ2-2; TRBD2 might be the D (5 bases). Looked up from germline, CDR1 is MNHNS and CDR2 is SASEGT. The CDR3 contains 14 residues. With 6 bases removed from V and 1 base from J, the gap between germline ends came to 9 bases. The CDR3 bases are TGTGCCAGCAGCCGTAGCGAGAACACCGGGGAGCTGTTTTTT. It yields the protein CASSRSENTGELFF.

This clonotype was seen ten or more times. The chain employs TRBV12-3 or TRBV12-4 and TRBJ2-5; TRBD2 might be the D (6 bases). The CDR3 contains 15 residues. Trimming shortened V by 3 bases and J by 4 bases, and 15 bases separated the two germline ends. The CDR3: CASSLRRGGPETQYF. As DNA, the CDR3 is TGTGCCAGCAGTTTGAGGAGGGGAGGACCAGAGACCCAGTACTTC.

This clonotype has at least ten counts. CDR3 nucleotide sequence: TGCAGTGCTAGAGATTTTAGGCAGGGTGACGGAAACACCATATATTTT. It specifies CSARDFRQGDGNTIYF. The rearrangement links TRBV20-1 to TRBJ1-3; D may be TRBD1 (5 bases). Trimming left V 0 bases short and J 4 bases short, with 16 bases between. The CDR3 length is 16 residues. CDR1 and CDR2 from the germline V gene are DFQATT and SNEGSKA (reference sequence).